The entry below describes one TCR beta chain. The target antigen is unknown. This table comes from immunoSEQ multiplex PCR, and its TCRdb copy is limited to in-frame clones, with some not included. Here the sample spans approximately 64,000 clones, 84% being singletons. Germline V gives CDR1 LGHDT, CDR2 YNNKEL (reference sequence). V was cut by 1 base and J by 13 bases, with 17 bases left in between. The CDR3 covers 15 residues. The data were taken from a study of T cell responses to AZD1222 COVID-19 vaccine. Study findings and constraints: Scientists sampled the repertoires only once the peak T cell response had passed.

This TCR came from an adult in good health. The sample consisted of peripheral blood, taken on day 0 of AZD1222 vaccination. The V gene is TRBV3-1 (or the pseudogene TRBV3-2), the J gene TRBJ1-6; TRBD1 might be the D (5 bases). CDR3: CASSQGSQGITPLHF. CDR3 sequence (DNA): TGTGCCAGCAGCCAAGGTTCTCAGGGAATAACTCCCCTCCACTTT.